These T cell receptor beta chains were read from a single sample in a study of T cell changes during pregnancy in multiple sclerosis. Generated by immunoSEQ multiplex PCR, the TCRdb table keeps only in-frame clones and is missing some. The sample carries 58,000 or so clones, around nine tenths recorded once. The sample here was peripheral blood, taken after pregnancy. The receptors shown here come from a female donor with multiple sclerosis, enrolled in a pregnancy study. Each CDR3 is given with its conserved first and last residue. A D gene is named only where the DNA matches it firmly. The size field is filled for only some rows; it gives once, few, many or a size class.

len	d_gene	v_gene	abundance	j_gene	CDR3aa	CDR3nt
13	NA	TRBV28	NA	TRBJ2-2	CASRADSTGELFF	TGTGCCAGCAGGGCGGACAGCACCGGGGAGCTGTTTTTT
14	TRBD1	TRBV30	NA	TRBJ2-6	CALDRVSGANVLTF	TGTGCCTTGGACAGGGTCTCTGGGGCCAACGTCCTGACTTTC
14	TRBD1	TRBV28	NA	TRBJ1-2	CASRPGQGSYGYTF	TGTGCCAGCAGACCAGGACAGGGGAGCTATGGCTACACCTTC
13	NA	TRBV19	NA	TRBJ2-5	CASSGSYGETQYF	TGTGCCAGTAGCGGGTCCTATGGGGAGACCCAGTACTTC
16	TRBD1	TRBV2	NA	TRBJ2-7	CASRSRGLDRGYEQYF	TGTGCCAGCAGATCCAGAGGGTTGGACAGGGGATACGAGCAGTACTTC
13	NA	TRBV7-2	NA	TRBJ1-1	CASSLVLRSEAFF	TGTGCCAGCAGCTTAGTGTTGCGGTCTGAAGCTTTCTTT
16	TRBD1	TRBV10-3	once	TRBJ1-4	CAISESWGTANEKLFF	TGTGCCATCAGTGAGTCGTGGGGGACAGCAAATGAAAAACTGTTTTTT
15	TRBD2	TRBV28	NA	TRBJ2-1	CASRTAGGRYHEQFF	TGTGCCAGCAGGACAGCGGGGGGCCGTTATCATGAGCAGTTCTTC
12	NA	TRBV11-2	few	TRBJ1-2	CASSLDSRDYTF	TGTGCCAGCAGCTTGGACAGTAGAGACTACACCTTC
14	NA	TRBV7-8	NA	TRBJ1-5	CASSSRGLNQPQHF	TGTGCCAGCAGCTCGCGGGGGCTCAATCAGCCCCAGCATTTT
18	NA	TRBV4-1	NA	TRBJ2-2	CASSHVPEGARPTGELFF	TGCGCCAGCAGCCACGTACCGGAGGGAGCCCGCCCCACCGGGGAGCTGTTTTTT
15	TRBD1	TRBV15	NA	TRBJ2-1	CATSNRDRGLREQFF	TGTGCCACCAGCAACCGGGACAGGGGGCTTAGGGAGCAGTTCTTC
16	TRBD1	TRBV27	once	TRBJ2-7	CASSLTGQGLSYEQYF	TGTGCCAGCAGTCTCACCGGACAGGGCTTATCCTACGAGCAGTACTTC
17	NA	TRBV7-3	once	TRBJ1-4	CASSLVCLETANEKLFF	TGTGCCAGCAGCTTAGTTTGTCTCGAGACAGCGAATGAAAAACTGTTTTTT
15	TRBD1	TRBV7-2	NA	TRBJ2-7	CASSSTGQGGNEQYF	TGTGCCAGCAGCTCGACGGGACAGGGTGGCAACGAGCAGTACTTC
16	TRBD1	TRBV6-1	NA	TRBJ1-1	CASSDLKGAGLTEAFF	TGTGCCAGCAGTGACCTGAAGGGGGCAGGGTTGACTGAAGCTTTCTTT
13	NA	TRBV9	NA	TRBJ1-2	CASSVDSDYGYTF	TGTGCCAGCAGCGTAGACTCGGACTATGGCTACACCTTC
15	TRBD1	TRBV2	NA	TRBJ1-1	CASSGDRALNTEAFF	TGTGCCAGCAGTGGGGACAGAGCCCTGAACACTGAAGCTTTCTTT
16	TRBD1	TRBV19	NA	TRBJ2-1	CASRSYPGQGRNEQFF	TGTGCCAGTAGATCTTACCCGGGACAGGGCAGGAATGAGCAGTTCTTC
15	TRBD1	TRBV6-6	NA	TRBJ2-7	CASSPPRGRTYEQYF	TGTGCCAGCAGTCCCCCCAGGGGGAGAACCTACGAGCAGTACTTC
14	NA	TRBV9	NA	TRBJ2-5	CASSFSQGGETQYF	TGTGCCAGCAGTTTTTCCCAGGGAGGCGAAACCCAGTACTTC
12	NA	TRBV28	once	TRBJ2-1	CASSFNTNEQFF	TGTGCCAGCAGTTTTAATACTAATGAGCAGTTCTTC
15	NA	TRBV30	few	TRBJ2-1	CAWSPGIAEHNEQFF	TGTGCCTGGAGTCCGGGGATAGCGGAACACAATGAGCAGTTCTTC
15	NA	TRBV19	NA	TRBJ2-5	CASSIDREGRETQYF	TGTGCCAGTAGTATCGACAGGGAAGGGAGGGAGACCCAGTACTTC
15	TRBD1	TRBV19	NA	TRBJ1-6	CASSIAAGGGSPLHF	TGTGCCAGTAGTATCGCTGCAGGGGGCGGTTCACCCCTCCACTTT
16	NA	TRBV28	NA	TRBJ2-3	CASSFFAGWDTDTQYF	TGTGCCAGCAGTTTCTTTGCGGGATGGGACACAGATACGCAGTATTTT
15	NA	TRBV5-1	NA	TRBJ1-2	CASSFTTQVYYGYTF	TGCGCCAGCAGCTTTACGACCCAGGTATACTATGGCTACACCTTC
15	TRBD2	TRBV7-8	NA	TRBJ2-5	CASSMKRGGQETQYF	TGTGCCAGCAGCATGAAGCGGGGGGGCCAAGAGACCCAGTACTTC
16	NA	TRBV25-1	NA	TRBJ1-1	CASRRDGVYEDTEAFF	TGTGCCAGCAGGCGGGACGGCGTTTATGAGGACACTGAAGCTTTCTTT
16	TRBD1	TRBV28	NA	TRBJ1-5	CASSAPGQGQGQPQHF	TGTGCCAGCAGCGCCCCCGGACAGGGCCAAGGGCAGCCCCAGCATTTT
16	NA	TRBV5-6	NA	TRBJ2-1	CASSFGGPLTYNEQFF	TGTGCCAGCAGCTTTGGGGGCCCGCTTACCTACAATGAGCAGTTCTTC
12	NA	TRBV30	NA	TRBJ2-3	CAWSVSTDTQYF	TGTGCCTGGAGTGTATCAACAGATACGCAGTATTTT
14	TRBD1	TRBV10-3	NA	TRBJ2-7	CAIKPGQGVSEQYF	TGTGCCATCAAACCGGGACAGGGGGTATCCGAGCAGTACTTC
15	TRBD1	TRBV30	once	TRBJ1-6	CACRGTGAWDSPLHF	TGTGCCTGCCGTGGGACAGGGGCATGGGATTCACCCCTCCACTTT
12	NA	TRBV7-8	NA	TRBJ2-1	CASSHPRNEQFF	TGTGCCAGCAGCCACCCTAGAAATGAGCAGTTCTTC
13	TRBD1	TRBV7-3	NA	TRBJ2-5	CASSFGQGETQYF	TGTGCCAGCAGCTTTGGACAGGGGGAGACCCAGTACTTC
17	TRBD1	TRBV27	NA	TRBJ1-2	CASSFYPGQGALYGYTF	TGTGCCAGCAGCTTCTACCCGGGACAGGGGGCCCTCTATGGCTACACCTTC
15	TRBD1	TRBV7-9	NA	TRBJ1-5	CASSFGTGGRQPQHF	TGTGCCAGCAGCTTTGGGACAGGGGGCCGGCAGCCCCAGCATTTT
15	TRBD2	TRBV5-4	NA	TRBJ2-5	CASSTGLAVQETQYF	TGTGCCAGCAGCACGGGACTAGCGGTCCAAGAGACCCAGTACTTC
13	NA	TRBV5-5	NA	TRBJ1-2	CASTLGEVEGGTF	TGTGCCAGCACCCTGGGGGAGGTTGAGGGCGGCACCTTC
13	NA	TRBV6-5	NA	TRBJ2-2	CASSRLVTGELFF	TGTGCCAGCAGTCGTCTAGTCACCGGGGAGCTGTTTTTT
15	TRBD2	TRBV11-1	NA	TRBJ2-2	CASSPRLAGLGELFF	TGTGCCAGCAGCCCGCGACTAGCGGGGCTCGGGGAGCTGTTTTTT
13	TRBD1	TRBV27	NA	TRBJ1-2	CASSFGQGAGYTF	TGTGCCAGCAGTTTCGGACAGGGTGCTGGCTACACCTTC
13	NA	TRBV30	NA	TRBJ2-3	CAWSGISADTQYF	TGTGCCTGGAGTGGTATCAGCGCAGATACGCAGTATTTT
14	TRBD2	TRBV11-2	NA	TRBJ2-1	CASSLALASNEQFF	TGTGCCAGCAGCTTAGCACTAGCGAGTAATGAGCAGTTCTTC
16	TRBD1	TRBV15	NA	TRBJ1-3	CATSARTGGSGNTIYF	TGTGCCACCAGCGCCCGGACAGGGGGCTCTGGAAACACCATATATTTT
14	TRBD1	TRBV6-6	NA	TRBJ1-2	CASSYVQGTSGYTF	TGTGCCAGCAGTTACGTACAGGGGACGAGTGGCTACACCTTC
14	TRBD1	TRBV18	NA	TRBJ2-7	CASSSRTGAHEQYF	TGTGCCAGCTCATCCAGGACAGGGGCCCACGAGCAGTACTTC
15	TRBD2	TRBV28	NA	TRBJ2-2	CASSFQRGVRGELFF	TGTGCCAGCAGTTTCCAGCGGGGGGTCCGCGGGGAGCTGTTTTTT
12	NA	TRBV4-1	NA	TRBJ2-5	CASSQDFETQYF	TGCGCCAGCAGCCAGGACTTTGAGACCCAGTACTTC
13	NA	TRBV6-1	NA	TRBJ2-3	CASSWGLTDTQYF	TGTGCCAGCAGCTGGGGGCTGACAGATACGCAGTATTTT
14	NA	TRBV18	NA	TRBJ1-1	CASSPLRGDSEAFF	TGTGCCAGCTCACCTCTAAGAGGGGACTCTGAAGCTTTCTTT